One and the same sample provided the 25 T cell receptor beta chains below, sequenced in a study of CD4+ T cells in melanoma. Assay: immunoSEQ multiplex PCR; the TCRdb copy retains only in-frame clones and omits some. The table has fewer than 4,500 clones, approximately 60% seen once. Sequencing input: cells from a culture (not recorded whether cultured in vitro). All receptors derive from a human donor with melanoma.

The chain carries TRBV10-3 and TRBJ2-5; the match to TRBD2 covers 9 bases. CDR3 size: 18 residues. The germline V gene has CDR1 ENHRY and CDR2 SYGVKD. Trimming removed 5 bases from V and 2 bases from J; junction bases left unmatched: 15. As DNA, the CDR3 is TGTGCCATCAGTTCCGACCTTTATAGCGGGGGCACTCAAGAGACCCAGTACTTC. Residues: CAISSDLYSGGTQETQYF.

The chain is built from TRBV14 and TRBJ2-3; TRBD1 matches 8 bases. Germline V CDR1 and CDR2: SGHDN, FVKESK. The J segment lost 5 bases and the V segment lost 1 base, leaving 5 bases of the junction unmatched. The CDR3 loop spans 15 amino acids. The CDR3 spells CASSQGQGRIDTQYF. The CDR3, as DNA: TGTGCCAGCAGCCAAGGACAGGGGAGGATAGATACGCAGTATTTT.

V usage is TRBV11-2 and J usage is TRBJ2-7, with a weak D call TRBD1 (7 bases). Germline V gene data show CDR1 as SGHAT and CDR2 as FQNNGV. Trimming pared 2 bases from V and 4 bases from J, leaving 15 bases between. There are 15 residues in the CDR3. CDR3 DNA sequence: TGTGCCAGCAGCTTAAACCCAGGGGGGCCATACGAGCAGTACTTC. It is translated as CASSLNPGGPYEQYF.

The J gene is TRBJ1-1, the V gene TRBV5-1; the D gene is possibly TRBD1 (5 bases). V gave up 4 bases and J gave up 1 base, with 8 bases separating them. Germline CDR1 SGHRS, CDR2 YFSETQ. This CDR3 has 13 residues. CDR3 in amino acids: CASSIGQNTEAFF. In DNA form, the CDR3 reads TGCGCCAGCAGCATTGGACAGAACACTGAAGCTTTCTTT.

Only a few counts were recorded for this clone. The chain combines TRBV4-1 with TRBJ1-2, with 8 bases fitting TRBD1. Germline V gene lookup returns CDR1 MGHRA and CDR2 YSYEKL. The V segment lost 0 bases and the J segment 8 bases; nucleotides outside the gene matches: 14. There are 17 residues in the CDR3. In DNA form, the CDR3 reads TGCGCCAGCAGCCAAGATCGAGGGACAGGCGGATCGAGCGGCTACACCTTC. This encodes CASSQDRGTGGSSGYTF.

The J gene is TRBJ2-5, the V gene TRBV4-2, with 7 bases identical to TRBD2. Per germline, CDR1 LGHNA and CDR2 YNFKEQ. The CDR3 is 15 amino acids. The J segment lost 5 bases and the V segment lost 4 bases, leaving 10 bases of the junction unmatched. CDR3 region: CASSPGLDPSETQYF. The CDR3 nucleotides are TGTGCCAGCAGCCCCGGACTAGACCCGTCGGAGACCCAGTACTTC.

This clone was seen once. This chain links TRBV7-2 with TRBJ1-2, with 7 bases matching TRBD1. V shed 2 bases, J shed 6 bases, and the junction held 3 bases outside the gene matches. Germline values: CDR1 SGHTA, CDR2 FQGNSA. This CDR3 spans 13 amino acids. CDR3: CASSLPGQHGYTF. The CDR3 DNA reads TGTGCCAGCAGCTTACCGGGACAGCATGGCTACACCTTC.

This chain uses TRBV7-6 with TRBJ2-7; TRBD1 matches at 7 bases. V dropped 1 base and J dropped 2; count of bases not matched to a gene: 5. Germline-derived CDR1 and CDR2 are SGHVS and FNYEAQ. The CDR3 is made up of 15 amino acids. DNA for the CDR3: TGTGCCAGCAGCTTAGGACAGGGCCTAACCTACGAGCAGTACTTC. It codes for CASSLGQGLTYEQYF. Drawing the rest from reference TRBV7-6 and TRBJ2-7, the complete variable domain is GAGVSQSPRYKVTKRGQDVALRCDPISGHVSLYWYRQALGQGPEFLTYFNYEAQQDKSGLPNDRFSAERPEGSISTLTIQRTEQRDSAMYRCASSLGQGLTYEQYFGPGTRLTVT.

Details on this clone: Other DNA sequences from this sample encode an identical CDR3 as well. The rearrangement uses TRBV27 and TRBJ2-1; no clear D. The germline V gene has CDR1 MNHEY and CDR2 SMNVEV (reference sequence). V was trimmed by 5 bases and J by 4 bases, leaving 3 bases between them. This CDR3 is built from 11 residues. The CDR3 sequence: CASSQYNEQFF. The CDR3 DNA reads TGTGCCAGCAGTCAATACAATGAGCAGTTCTTC.

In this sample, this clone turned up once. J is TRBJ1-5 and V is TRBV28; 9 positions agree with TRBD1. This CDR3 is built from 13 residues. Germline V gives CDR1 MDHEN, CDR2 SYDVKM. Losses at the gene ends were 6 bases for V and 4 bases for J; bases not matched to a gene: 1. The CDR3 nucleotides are TGTGCCAGCAGACAGGGGGCAAATCAGCCCCAGCATTTT. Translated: CASRQGANQPQHF.

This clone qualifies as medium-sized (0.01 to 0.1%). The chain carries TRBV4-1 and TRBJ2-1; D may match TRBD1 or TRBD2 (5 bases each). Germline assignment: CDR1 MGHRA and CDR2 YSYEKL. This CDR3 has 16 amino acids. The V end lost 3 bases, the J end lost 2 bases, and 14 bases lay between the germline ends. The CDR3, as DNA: TGCGCCAGCAGCCATGGGGCGGCGGGCCCCTACAATGAGCAGTTCTTC. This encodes CASSHGAAGPYNEQFF.

Here the CDR3 reads CASSLAGRLFF. In nucleotides, the CDR3 is TGTGCCAGCAGCCTCGCGGGAAGGCTGTTTTTT. This sequence joins TRBV7-1 and TRBJ1-4; no definite D call. TRBV7-1 is treated as an ORF (open reading frame) with a function not yet certain. The CDR3 consists of 11 residues. Trimming stripped 5 bases from V and 14 bases from J, with 12 bases between.

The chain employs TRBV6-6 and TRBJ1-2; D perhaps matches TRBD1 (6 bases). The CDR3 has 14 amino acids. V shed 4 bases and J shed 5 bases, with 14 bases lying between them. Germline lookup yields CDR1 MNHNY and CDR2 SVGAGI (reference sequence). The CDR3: CASSSGQSFYGYTF. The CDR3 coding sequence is TGTGCCAGCAGTTCAGGACAGTCCTTTTATGGCTACACCTTC.

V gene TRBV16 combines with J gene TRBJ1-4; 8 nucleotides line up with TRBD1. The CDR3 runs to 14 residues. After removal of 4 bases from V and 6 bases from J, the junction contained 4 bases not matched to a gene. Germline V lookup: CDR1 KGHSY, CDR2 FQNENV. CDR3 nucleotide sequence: TGTGCCAGCAGCCGCGGGACAGGCTATGAAAAACTGTTTTTT. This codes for CASSRGTGYEKLFF.

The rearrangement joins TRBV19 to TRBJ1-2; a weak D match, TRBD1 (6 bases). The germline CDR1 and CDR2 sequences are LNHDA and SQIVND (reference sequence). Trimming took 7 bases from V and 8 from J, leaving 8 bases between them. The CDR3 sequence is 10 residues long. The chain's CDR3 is CASKGEGYTF. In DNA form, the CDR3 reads TGTGCCAGTAAGGGGGAGGGCTACACCTTC. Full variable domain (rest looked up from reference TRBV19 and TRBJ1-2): DGGITQSPKYLFRKEGQNVTLSCEQNLNHDAMYWYRQDPGQGLRLIYYSQIVNDFQKGDIAEGYSVSREKKESFPLTVTSAQKNPTAFYLCASKGEGYTFGSGTRLTVV.

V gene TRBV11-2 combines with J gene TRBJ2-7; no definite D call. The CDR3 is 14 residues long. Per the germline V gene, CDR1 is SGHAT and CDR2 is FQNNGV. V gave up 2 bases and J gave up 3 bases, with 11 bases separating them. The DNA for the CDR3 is TGTGCCAGCAGCTTAAACGGATTAAGCTACGAGCAGTACTTC. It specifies CASSLNGLSYEQYF.

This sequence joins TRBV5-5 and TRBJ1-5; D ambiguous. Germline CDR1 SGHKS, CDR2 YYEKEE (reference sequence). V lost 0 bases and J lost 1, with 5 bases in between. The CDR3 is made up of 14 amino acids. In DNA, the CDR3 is TGTGCCAGCAGCTTGGCCAGGAGCAATCAGCCCCAGCATTTT. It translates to CASSLARSNQPQHF.

CDR3 protein: CASSETRRDQPQHF. CDR3 sequence (DNA): TGTGCCAGCAGTGAAACCAGGAGAGATCAGCCCCAGCATTTT. The chain joins TRBV2 to TRBJ1-5; D gene uncertain. Germline V lookup: CDR1 SNHLY, CDR2 FYNNEI. CDR3 size: 14 residues. V lost 2 bases, J lost 5 bases, and 10 bases lay in between.

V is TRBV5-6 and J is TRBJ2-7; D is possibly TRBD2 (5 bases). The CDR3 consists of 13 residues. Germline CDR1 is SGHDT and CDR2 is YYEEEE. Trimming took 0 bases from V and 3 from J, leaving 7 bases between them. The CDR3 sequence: CASSLAGVYEQYF. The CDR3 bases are TGTGCCAGCAGCTTGGCCGGGGTCTACGAGCAGTACTTC.

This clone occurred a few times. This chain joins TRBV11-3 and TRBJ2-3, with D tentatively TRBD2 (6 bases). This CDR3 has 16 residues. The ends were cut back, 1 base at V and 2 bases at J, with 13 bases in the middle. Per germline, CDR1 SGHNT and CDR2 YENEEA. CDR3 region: CASSLGMRGVTDTQYF. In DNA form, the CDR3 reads TGTGCCAGCAGCTTAGGAATGCGGGGTGTCACAGATACGCAGTATTTT.

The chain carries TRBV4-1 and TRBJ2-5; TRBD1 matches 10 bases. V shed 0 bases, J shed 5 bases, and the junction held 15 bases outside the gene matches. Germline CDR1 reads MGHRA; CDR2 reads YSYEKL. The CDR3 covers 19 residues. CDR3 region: CASSQEDGTGDEVLETQYF. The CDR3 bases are TGCGCCAGCAGCCAAGAAGATGGGACAGGGGACGAGGTATTGGAGACCCAGTACTTC.

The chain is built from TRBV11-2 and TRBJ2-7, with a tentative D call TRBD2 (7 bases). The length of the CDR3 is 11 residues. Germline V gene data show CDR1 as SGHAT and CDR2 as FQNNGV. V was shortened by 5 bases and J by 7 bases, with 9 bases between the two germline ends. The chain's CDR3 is CASSRGAEQYF. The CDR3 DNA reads TGTGCCAGCAGCCGGGGGGCGGAGCAGTACTTC.

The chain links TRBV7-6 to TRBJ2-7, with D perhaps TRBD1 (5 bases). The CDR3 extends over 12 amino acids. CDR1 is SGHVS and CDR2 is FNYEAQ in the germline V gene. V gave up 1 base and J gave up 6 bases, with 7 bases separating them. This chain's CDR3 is CASSLGGVEQYF. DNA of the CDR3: TGTGCCAGCAGCTTAGGGGGCGTCGAGCAGTACTTC.

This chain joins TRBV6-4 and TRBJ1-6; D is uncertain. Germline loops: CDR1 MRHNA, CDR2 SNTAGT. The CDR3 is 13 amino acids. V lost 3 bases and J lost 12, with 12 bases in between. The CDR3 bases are TGTGCCAGCAGTGAGGGCATCGCCGGACCCCTCCACTTT. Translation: CASSEGIAGPLHF.

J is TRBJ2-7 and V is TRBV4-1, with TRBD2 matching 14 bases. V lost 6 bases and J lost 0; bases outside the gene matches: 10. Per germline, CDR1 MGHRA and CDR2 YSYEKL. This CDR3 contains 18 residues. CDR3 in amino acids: CASRAGTSGGYRSYEQYF. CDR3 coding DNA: TGCGCCAGCAGGGCCGGGACTAGCGGGGGTTACCGCTCCTACGAGCAGTACTTC.